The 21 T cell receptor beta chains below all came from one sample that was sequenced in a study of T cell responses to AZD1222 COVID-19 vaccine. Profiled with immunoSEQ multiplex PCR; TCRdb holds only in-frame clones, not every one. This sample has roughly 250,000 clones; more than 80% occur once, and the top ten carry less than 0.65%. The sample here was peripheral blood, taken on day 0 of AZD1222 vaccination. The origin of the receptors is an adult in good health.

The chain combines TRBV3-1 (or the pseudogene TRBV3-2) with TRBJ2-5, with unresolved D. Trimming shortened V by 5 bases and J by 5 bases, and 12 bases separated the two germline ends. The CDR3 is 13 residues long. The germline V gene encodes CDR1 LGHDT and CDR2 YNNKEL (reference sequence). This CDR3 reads CASSARGRETQYF. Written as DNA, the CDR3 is TGTGCCAGCAGCGCTCGAGGACGGGAGACCCAGTACTTC.

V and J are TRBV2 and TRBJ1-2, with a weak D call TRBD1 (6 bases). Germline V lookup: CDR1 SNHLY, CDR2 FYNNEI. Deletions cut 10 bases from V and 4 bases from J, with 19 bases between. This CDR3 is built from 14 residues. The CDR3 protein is CATTPGGPSYGYTF. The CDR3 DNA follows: TGTGCCACTACCCCTGGGGGGCCTAGCTATGGCTACACCTTC. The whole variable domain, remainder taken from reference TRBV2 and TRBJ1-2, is EPEVTQTPSHQVTQMGQEVILRCVPISNHLYFYWYRQILGQKVEFLVSFYNNEISEKSEIFDDQFSVERPDGSNFTLKIRSTKLEDSAMYFCATTPGGPSYGYTFGSGTRLTVV.

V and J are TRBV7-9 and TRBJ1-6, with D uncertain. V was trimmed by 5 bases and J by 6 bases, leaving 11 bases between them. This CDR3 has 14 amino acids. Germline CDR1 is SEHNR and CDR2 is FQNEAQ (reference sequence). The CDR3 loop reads CASSTNSANSPLHF. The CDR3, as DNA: TGTGCCAGCAGCACTAACTCGGCTAATTCACCCCTCCACTTT.

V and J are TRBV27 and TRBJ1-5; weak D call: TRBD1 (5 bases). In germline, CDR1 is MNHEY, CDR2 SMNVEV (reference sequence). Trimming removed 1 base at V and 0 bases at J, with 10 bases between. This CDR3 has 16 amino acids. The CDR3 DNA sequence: TGTGCCAGCAGTTTATTTGGGGCGGTTAGCAATCAGCCCCAGCATTTT. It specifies CASSLFGAVSNQPQHF.

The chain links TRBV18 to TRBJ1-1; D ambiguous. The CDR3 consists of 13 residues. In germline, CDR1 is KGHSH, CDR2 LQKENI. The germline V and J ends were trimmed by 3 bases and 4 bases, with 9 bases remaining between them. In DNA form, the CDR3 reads TGTGCCAGCTCACCGGAATTGGGCACTGAAGCTTTCTTT. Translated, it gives CASSPELGTEAFF.

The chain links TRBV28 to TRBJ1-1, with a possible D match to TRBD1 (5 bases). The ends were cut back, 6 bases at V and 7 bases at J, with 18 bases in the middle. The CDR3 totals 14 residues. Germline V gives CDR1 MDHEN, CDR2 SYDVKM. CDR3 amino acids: CASSLGTSVGEAFF. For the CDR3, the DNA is TGTGCCAGCAGCCTCGGGACGTCGGTAGGTGAAGCTTTCTTT.

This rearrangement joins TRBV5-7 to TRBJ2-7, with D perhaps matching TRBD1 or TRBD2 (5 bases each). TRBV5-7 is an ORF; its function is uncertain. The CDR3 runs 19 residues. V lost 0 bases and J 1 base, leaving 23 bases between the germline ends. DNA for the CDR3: TGTGCCAGCAGCTTGGGAGGGGCCCCTTTTCGAAAGGGGTCCTACGAGCAGTACTTC. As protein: CASSLGGAPFRKGSYEQYF.

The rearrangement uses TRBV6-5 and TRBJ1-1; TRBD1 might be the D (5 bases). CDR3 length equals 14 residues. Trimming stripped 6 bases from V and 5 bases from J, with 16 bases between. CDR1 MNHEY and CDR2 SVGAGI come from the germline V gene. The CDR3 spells CASSVGGTRTEAFF. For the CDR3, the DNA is TGTGCCAGCAGCGTGGGGGGGACGAGGACTGAAGCTTTCTTT.

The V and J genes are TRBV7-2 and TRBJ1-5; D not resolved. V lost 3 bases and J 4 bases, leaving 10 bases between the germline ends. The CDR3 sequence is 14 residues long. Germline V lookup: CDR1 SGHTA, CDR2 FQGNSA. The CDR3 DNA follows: TGTGCCAGCAGCTTGGGGAATCCAAATCAGCCCCAGCATTTT. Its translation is CASSLGNPNQPQHF. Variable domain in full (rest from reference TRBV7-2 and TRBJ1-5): GAGVSQSPSNKVTEKGKDVELRCDPISGHTALYWYRQSLGQGLEFLIYFQGNSAPDKSGLPSDRFSAERTGGSVSTLTIQRTQQEDSAVYLCASSLGNPNQPQHFGDGTRLSIL.

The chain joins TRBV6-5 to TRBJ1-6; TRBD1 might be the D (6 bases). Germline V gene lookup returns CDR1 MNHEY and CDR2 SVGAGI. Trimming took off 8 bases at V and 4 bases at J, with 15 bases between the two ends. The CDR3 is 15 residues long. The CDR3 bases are TGTGCCAGCGGAAAAGGGGGGTTATATAATTCACCCCTCCACTTT. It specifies CASGKGGLYNSPLHF.

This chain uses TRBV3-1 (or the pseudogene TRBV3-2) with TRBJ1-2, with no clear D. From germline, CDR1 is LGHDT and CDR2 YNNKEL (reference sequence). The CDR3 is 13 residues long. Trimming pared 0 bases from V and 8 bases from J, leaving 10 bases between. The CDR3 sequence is CASSQDMWVGYTF. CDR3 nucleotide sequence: TGTGCCAGCAGCCAAGATATGTGGGTCGGCTACACCTTC.

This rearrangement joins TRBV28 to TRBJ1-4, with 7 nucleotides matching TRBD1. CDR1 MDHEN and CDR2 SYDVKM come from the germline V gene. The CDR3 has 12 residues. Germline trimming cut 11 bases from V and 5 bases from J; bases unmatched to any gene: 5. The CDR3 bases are TGTGCCGGGGGACAGCCCAATGAAAAACTGTTTTTT. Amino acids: CAGGQPNEKLFF.

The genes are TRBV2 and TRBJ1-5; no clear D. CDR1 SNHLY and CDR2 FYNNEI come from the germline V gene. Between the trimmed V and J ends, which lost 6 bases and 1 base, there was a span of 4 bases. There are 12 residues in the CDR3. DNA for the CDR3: TGTGCCAGCAGGTCGAGCAATCAGCCCCAGCATTTT. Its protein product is CASRSSNQPQHF. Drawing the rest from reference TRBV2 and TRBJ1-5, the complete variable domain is EPEVTQTPSHQVTQMGQEVILRCVPISNHLYFYWYRQILGQKVEFLVSFYNNEISEKSEIFDDQFSVERPDGSNFTLKIRSTKLEDSAMYFCASRSSNQPQHFGDGTRLSIL.

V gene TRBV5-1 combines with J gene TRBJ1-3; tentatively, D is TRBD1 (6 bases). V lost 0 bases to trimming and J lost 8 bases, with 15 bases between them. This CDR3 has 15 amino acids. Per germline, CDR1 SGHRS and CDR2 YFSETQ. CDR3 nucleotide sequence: TGCGCCAGCAGCTTGGATCTTCAGGGGCGAGACACCATATATTTT. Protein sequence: CASSLDLQGRDTIYF.

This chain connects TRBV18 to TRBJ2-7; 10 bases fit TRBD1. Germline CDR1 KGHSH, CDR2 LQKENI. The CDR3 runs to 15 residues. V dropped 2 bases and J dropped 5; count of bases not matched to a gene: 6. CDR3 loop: CASSPYQTGGDEQYF. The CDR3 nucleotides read TGTGCCAGCTCACCATATCAGACAGGGGGCGACGAGCAGTACTTC.

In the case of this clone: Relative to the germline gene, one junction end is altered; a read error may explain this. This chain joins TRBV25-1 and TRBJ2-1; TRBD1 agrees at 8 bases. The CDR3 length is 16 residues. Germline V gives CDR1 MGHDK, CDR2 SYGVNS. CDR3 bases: TGTGCCAGCAGGGATCCGGACAGGGCAAATTCCCTGGGGGTGCTCTTC. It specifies CASRDPDRANSLGVLF.

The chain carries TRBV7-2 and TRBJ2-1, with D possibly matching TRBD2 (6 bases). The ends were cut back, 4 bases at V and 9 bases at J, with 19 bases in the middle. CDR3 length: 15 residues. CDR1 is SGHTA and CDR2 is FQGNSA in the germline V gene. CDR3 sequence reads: CASSSSGSIGPEQFF. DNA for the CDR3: TGTGCCAGCAGCTCGTCCGGGAGTATCGGTCCTGAGCAGTTCTTC.

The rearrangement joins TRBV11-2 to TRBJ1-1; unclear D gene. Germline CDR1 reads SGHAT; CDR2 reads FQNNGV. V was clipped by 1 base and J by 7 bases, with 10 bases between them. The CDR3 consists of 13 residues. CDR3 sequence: CASSLAGGSEAFF. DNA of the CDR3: TGTGCCAGCAGCTTAGCAGGAGGCAGTGAAGCTTTCTTT.

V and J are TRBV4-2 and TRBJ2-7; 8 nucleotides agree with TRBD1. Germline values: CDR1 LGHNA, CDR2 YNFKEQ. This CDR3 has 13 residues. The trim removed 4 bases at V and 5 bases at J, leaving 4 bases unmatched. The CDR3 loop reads CASSLSGGHEQYF. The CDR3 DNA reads TGTGCCAGCAGCCTCTCAGGGGGCCACGAGCAGTACTTC.

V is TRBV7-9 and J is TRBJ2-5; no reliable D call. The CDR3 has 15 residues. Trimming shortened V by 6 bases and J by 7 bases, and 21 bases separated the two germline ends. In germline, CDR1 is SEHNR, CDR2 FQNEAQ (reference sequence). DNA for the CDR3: TGTGCCAGCAGACCCGGACGGCTCTCCGAGAGGACCCAGTACTTC. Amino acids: CASRPGRLSERTQYF. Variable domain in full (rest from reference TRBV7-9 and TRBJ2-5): DTGVSQNPRHKITKRGQNVTFRCDPISEHNRLYWYRQTLGQGPEFLTYFQNEAQLEKSRLLSDRFSAERPKGSFSTLEIQRTEQGDSAMYLCASRPGRLSERTQYFGPGTRLLVL.

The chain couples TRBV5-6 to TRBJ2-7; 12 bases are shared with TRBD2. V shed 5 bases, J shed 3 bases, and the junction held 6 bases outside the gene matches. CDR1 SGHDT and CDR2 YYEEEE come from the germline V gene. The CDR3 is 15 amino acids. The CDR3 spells CASRTTSGGLYEQYF. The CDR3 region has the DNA TGTGCCAGCAGGACGACTAGCGGGGGCCTCTACGAGCAGTACTTC.